This T cell receptor (beta chain) comes out of a study of cytomegalovirus exposure and HLA in healthy donors. The germline CDR1 and CDR2 sequences are SGHTS and YDEGEE. V shed 1 base and J shed 1 base, with 14 bases lying between them. The CDR3 runs to 16 residues. The PCR made use of 60 Vbeta and 13 Jbeta primers. Libraries were prepared by immunoSEQ multiplex PCR; TCRdb keeps only in-frame clonotypes and omits some of them. The sample records 120,000 to 150,000 clones, approximately 71% being singletons. The source material was PBMCs. This chain joins TRBV5-8 and TRBJ1-1, with TRBD1 as a possible D gene (5 bases). The sequence came from a woman between 45 and 60 years old in good health and CMV-seronegative. CDR3 DNA: TGTGCCAGCAGCTTGTCCGTTTACAGGAAGAACACTGAAGCTTTCTTT. The encoded protein is CASSLSVYRKNTEAFF.